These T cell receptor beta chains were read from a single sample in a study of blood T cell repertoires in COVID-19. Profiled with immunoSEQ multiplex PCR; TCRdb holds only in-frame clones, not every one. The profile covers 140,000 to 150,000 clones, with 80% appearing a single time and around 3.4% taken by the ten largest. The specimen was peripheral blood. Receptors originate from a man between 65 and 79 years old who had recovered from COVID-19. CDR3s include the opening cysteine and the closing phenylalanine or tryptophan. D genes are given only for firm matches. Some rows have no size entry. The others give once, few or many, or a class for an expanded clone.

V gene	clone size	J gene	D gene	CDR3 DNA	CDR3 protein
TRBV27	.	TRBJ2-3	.	TGTGCCAGCAGTTTGGGGGGGCCGGGTACGCAGTATTTT	CASSLGGPGTQYF
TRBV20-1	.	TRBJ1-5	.	TGCAGTGCTAGTAATAGGGGTGGCAATCAGCCCCAGCATTTT	CSASNRGGNQPQHF
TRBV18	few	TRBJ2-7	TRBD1	TGTGCCAGCTCATCCGGGACAGCCTACGAGCAGTACTTC	CASSSGTAYEQYF
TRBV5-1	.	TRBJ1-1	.	TGCGCCAGCAGCTCCCCGACGGGGAACACTGAAGCTTTCTTT	CASSSPTGNTEAFF
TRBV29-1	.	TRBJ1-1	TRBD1	TGCAGCGCCGGGACAGGGGGCACTGAAGCTTTCTTT	CSAGTGGTEAFF
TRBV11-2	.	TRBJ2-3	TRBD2	TGTGCCAGCAGCTTAGGGAAGGGCGGGAGGGCTGCAGATACGCAGTATTTT	CASSLGKGGRAADTQYF
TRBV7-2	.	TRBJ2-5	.	TGTGCCAGCAGCTTATCGCGGCGAACTAGACCGGAAGAGACCCAGTACTTC	CASSLSRRTRPEETQYF
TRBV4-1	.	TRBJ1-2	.	TGCGCCAGCAGCCAAGATGGTATTCCGAGGAAGAGGAACTATGGCTACACCTTC	CASSQDGIPRKRNYGYTF
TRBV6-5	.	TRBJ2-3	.	TGTGCCTACGCTCGGACGGGGGCAGATACGCAGTATTTT	CAYARTGADTQYF
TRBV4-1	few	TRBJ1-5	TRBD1	TGCGCCAGCAGCCAAATGACAGGGGCTGGACAGCCCCAGCATTTT	CASSQMTGAGQPQHF
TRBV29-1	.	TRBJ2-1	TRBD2	TGCAGCGGAAGCGGGATTGTCAATGAGCAGTTCTTC	CSGSGIVNEQFF